The text below deals with one T cell receptor beta chain. The data were taken from a study of blood T cell repertoires in COVID-19. The V gene's germline CDR1 is MNHEY and CDR2 SVGAGI. The CDR3 is made up of 15 amino acids. J was trimmed by 0 bases and V by 6 bases; bases with no gene match: 2. Living in roughly 25 US areas, the participants were between roughly 18 and 95 years of age. Sequencing used immunoSEQ multiplex PCR; TCRdb keeps in-frame clones, though not all of them. Here the sample spans about 160,000 clones, about 80% being singletons. Sequenced material: PBMCs or T cells enriched from blood (not recorded which). This TCR was recovered from a woman aged 55-75 years who had recovered from COVID-19. The chain joins TRBV6-5 to TRBJ1-3; the match to TRBD1 covers 10 bases. Here the CDR3 DNA reads TGTGCCAGCAGGAGGACAGGGGGCTCTGGAAACACCATATATTTT. Its protein product is CASRRTGGSGNTIYF.